The entry that follows covers one T cell receptor beta chain sequence. It has no known antigen specificity. Qualities for individual bases were not recorded, and no much larger clone is one base off. This sample stems from a study of cytomegalovirus exposure and HLA in healthy donors listed by TCRdb under 2017. A note on the overall study: The 700 or so repertoires of the first cohort and the 110 or so validation repertoires were produced on the same platform, according to a later analysis. A separate validation cohort of roughly 130 different subjects was used in addition to the roughly 700-subject first cohort. The study aimed to test whether cataloging public T cell receptors could reveal signatures of past pathogen exposure. To predict cytomegalovirus infection status, the study brought together high-throughput TCR immunosequencing, statistical association of individual TCRs with disease status, and machine learning.

The paper as a whole reports these results and caveats: In vitro tests confirmed that three of the cytomegalovirus-associated TCR beta chains recognize cytomegalovirus antigens. The authors suggested that the approach could potentially be generalized to other disease states and immunological phenotypes. A later analysis lacked HLA typing for the validation cohort, so it scored co-occurrence in that cohort across all 130 or so repertoires. The study gave a list of 150 to 200 TCR beta chains associated with cytomegalovirus. Most TCR sequences were observed very rarely across donors, whereas some public TCRs were present in many individuals. The classifier was reported to diagnose cytomegalovirus status with high specificity and sensitivity in both the original cohort and the validation cohort. Of the cluster scores, 90% to 95% were above 0 in a later analysis, which found that TCRs clustered in the first cohort also tended to co-occur in the 110 or so validation repertoires.

The donors were included in the validation cohort of some 120 subjects, a group kept apart from the roughly 700-subject first cohort. Libraries were constructed by the immunoSEQ multiplex PCR assay. Turning to the authors' computational methods: A statistical classification framework was built to diagnose cytomegalovirus status from the catalog of TCR beta chain sequences. Sourced from immuneACCESS, this table was stored by TCRdb with only in-frame sequences that have V and J called. A share of the clones is absent; for the studies checked, an unresolved V gene accounts for under half, and the remainder has no known explanation. V, J and clone size are those of that table, while D and trimming were read from the DNA. Counted in this sample were under 250,000 clones; around 90% of them appeared once. 1% to 1.2% of the sample lies in the top ten. The germline V gene supplies CDR1 SGHRS and CDR2 YFSETQ. V is pared back by 4 bases and J by 3 bases, with 14 bases lying between the germline termini. Its CDR3 holds 14 amino acids, cysteine through phenylalanine. The only DNA kept is the CDR3, 42 bases in frame from the first base.

The chain uses TRBV5-1 and TRBJ2-7; the D gene cannot be resolved reliably. The specimen was PBMCs. This receptor was identified in a woman aged 18-30 years in good health and CMV-seronegative. The sequence in DNA is TGCGCCAGCAGCCGATTGGAACGACTCTACGAGCAGTACTTC. Translation gives CASSRLERLYEQYF.